The entry below gives a single T cell receptor (beta chain) sequence along with its context. The record originates from a study of blood T cell repertoires in COVID-19. The V and J ends lost 4 bases and 0 bases respectively, with 7 bases between them. Germline V lookup: CDR1 SGHRS, CDR2 YFSETQ. CDR3 size: 13 residues. Produced via immunoSEQ multiplex PCR; TCRdb's table is partial and in-frame only. The table shows tens of thousands of clones, with roughly three quarters occurring only once. The V gene is TRBV5-1, the J gene TRBJ1-1; perhaps TRBD1 as D (5 bases). The source is a human donor in a cohort sampled during active COVID-19. Material: peripheral blood. CDR3 coding DNA: TGCGCCAGCAGCCAACAGGTGAACACTGAAGCTTTCTTT. Translated, it gives CASSQQVNTEAFF.